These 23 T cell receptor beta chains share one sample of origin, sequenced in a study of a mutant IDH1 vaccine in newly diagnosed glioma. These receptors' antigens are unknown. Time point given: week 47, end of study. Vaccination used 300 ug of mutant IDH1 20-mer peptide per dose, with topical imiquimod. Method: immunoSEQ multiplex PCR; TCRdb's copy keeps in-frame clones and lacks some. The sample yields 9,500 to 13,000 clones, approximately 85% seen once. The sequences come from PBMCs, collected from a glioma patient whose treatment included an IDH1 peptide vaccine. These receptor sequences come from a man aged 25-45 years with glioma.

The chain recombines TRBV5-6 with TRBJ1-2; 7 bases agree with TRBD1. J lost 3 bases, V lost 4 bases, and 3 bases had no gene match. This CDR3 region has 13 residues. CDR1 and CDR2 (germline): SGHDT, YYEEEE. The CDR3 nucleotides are TGTGCCAGCAGCCGACAGGGTGACTATGGCTACACCTTC. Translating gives CASSRQGDYGYTF.

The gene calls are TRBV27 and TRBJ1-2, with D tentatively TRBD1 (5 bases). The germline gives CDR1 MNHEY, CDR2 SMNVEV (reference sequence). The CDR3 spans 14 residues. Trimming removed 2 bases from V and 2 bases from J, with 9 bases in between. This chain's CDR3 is CASSLLPGNYGYTF. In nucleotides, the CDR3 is TGTGCCAGCAGTTTACTCCCAGGGAACTATGGCTACACCTTC.

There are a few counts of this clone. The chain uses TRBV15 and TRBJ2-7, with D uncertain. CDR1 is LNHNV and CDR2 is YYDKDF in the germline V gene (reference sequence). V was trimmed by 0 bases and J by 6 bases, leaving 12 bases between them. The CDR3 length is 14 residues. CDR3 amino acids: CATSREGQPFEQYF. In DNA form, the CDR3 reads TGTGCCACCAGCAGAGAGGGTCAGCCCTTCGAGCAGTACTTC.

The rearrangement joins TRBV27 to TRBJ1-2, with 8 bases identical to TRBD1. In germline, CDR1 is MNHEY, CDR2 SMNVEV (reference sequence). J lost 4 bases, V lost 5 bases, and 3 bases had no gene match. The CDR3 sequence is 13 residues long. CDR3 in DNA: TGTGCCAGCAGTCCAGGACAGGGCTATGGCTACACCTTC. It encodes CASSPGQGYGYTF.

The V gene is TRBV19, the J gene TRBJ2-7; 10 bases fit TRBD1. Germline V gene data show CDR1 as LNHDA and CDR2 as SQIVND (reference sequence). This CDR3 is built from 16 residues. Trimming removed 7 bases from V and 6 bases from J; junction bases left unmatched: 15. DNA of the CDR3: TGTGCCAGTAAAATCACCGGGACAGGGGTTGGAATCGAGCAGTACTTC. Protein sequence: CASKITGTGVGIEQYF. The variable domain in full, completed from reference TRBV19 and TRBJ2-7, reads DGGITQSPKYLFRKEGQNVTLSCEQNLNHDAMYWYRQDPGQGLRLIYYSQIVNDFQKGDIAEGYSVSREKKESFPLTVTSAQKNPTAFYLCASKITGTGVGIEQYFGPGTRLTVT.

The CDR3 DNA is TGCGCCAGCAGCCAAGTGGTGGGCAGGGGCTACGAGCAGTACTTC. Its protein is CASSQVVGRGYEQYF. The V and J genes are TRBV4-1 and TRBJ2-7; tentatively, D is TRBD1 (6 bases). The ends were cut back, 1 base at V and 3 bases at J, with 13 bases in the middle. From germline, CDR1 is MGHRA and CDR2 YSYEKL. The CDR3 is 15 amino acids.

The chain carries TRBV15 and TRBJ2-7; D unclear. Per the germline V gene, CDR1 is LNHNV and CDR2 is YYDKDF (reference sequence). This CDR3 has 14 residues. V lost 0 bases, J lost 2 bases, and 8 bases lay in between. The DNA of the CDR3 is TGTGCCACCAGCAGAGATGATGAACCCTACGAGCAGTACTTC. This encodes CATSRDDEPYEQYF. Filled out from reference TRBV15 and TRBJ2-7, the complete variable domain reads DAMVIQNPRYQVTQFGKPVTLSCSQTLNHNVMYWYQQKSSQAPKLLFHYYDKDFNNEADTPDNFQSRRPNTSFCFLDIRSPGLGDTAMYLCATSRDDEPYEQYFGPGTRLTVT.

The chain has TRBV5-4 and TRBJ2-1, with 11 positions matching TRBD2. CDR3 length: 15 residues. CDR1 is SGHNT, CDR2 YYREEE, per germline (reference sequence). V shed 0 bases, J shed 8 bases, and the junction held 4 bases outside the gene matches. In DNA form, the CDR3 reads TGTGCCAGCAGCTTGGAGCTAGCGGGAGGAGATGAGCAGTTCTTC. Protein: CASSLELAGGDEQFF.

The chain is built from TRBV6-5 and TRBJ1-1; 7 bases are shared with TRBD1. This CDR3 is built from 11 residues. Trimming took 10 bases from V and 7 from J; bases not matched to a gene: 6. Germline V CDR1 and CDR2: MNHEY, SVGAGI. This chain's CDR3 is CATLTGLEAFF. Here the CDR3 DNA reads TGTGCCACCCTGACAGGGCTTGAAGCTTTCTTT.

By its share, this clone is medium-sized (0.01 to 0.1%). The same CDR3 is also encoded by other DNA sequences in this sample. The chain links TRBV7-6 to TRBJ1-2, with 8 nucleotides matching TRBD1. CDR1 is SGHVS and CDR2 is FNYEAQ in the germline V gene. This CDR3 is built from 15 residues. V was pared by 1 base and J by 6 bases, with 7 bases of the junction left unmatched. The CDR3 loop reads CASSLVSTGGDGYTF. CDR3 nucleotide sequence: TGTGCCAGCAGCTTAGTTAGCACAGGGGGAGATGGCTACACCTTC.

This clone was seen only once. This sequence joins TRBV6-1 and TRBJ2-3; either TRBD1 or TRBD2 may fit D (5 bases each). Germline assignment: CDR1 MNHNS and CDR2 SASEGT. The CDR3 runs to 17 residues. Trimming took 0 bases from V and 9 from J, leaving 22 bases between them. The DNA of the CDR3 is TGTGCCAGCAGTGAAGCGCATCCAGGGCGCGGTGCGGGCACGCAGTATTTT. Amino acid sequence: CASSEAHPGRGAGTQYF.

The CDR3 reads CASSSTTGELFF. Written as DNA, the CDR3 is TGTGCCAGCAGCTCCACCACCGGGGAACTGTTTTTT. The V call is TRBV7-9, the J call TRBJ1-4; D remains ambiguous. Between the trimmed V and J ends, which lost 4 bases and 12 bases, there was a span of 12 bases. This CDR3 spans 12 amino acids. The germline V gene encodes CDR1 SEHNR and CDR2 FQNEAQ (reference sequence).

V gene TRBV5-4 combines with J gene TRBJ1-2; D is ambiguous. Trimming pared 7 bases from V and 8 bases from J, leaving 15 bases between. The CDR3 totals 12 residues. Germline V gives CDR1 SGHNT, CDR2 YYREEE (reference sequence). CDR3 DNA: TGTGCCAGCTCTAGGGAGGCCGGCGGCTACACCTTC. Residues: CASSREAGGYTF.

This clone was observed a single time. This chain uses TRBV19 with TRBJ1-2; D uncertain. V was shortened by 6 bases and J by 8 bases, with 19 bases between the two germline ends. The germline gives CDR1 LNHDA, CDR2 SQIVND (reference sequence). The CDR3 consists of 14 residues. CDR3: CASSPLENPKGYTF. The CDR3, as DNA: TGTGCCAGTAGCCCCCTCGAGAACCCCAAGGGCTACACCTTC.

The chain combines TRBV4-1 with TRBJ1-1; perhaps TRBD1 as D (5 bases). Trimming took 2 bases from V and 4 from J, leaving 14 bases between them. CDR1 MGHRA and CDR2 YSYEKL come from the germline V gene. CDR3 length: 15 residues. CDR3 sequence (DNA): TGCGCCAGCAGCCAATTCGGACACCTAGTCACTGAAGCTTTCTTT. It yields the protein CASSQFGHLVTEAFF.

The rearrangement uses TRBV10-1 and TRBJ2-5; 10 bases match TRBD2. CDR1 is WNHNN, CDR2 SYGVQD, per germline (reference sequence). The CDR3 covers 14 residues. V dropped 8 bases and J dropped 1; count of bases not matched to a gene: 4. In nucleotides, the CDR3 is TGCGCCAGCGCTAGCGGGGGAATCCAAGAGACCCAGTACTTC. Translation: CASASGGIQETQYF.

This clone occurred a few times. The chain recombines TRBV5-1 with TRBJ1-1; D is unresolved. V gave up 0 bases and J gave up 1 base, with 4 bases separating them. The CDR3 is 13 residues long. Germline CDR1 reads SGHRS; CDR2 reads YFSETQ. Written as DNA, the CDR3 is TGCGCCAGCAGCTTGGCACCGAACACTGAAGCTTTCTTT. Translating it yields CASSLAPNTEAFF.

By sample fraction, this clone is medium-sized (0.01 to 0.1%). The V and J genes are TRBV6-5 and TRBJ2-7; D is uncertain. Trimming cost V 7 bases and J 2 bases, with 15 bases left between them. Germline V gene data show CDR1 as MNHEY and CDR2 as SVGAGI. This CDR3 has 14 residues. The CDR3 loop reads CASTQARYPYEQYF. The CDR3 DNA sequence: TGTGCCAGCACTCAGGCGCGCTACCCCTACGAGCAGTACTTC.

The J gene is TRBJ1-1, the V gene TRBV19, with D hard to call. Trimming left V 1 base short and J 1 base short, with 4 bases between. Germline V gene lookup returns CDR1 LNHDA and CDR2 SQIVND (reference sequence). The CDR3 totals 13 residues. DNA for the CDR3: TGTGCCAGTAGTATAGGCAGGAACACTGAAGCTTTCTTT. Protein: CASSIGRNTEAFF.

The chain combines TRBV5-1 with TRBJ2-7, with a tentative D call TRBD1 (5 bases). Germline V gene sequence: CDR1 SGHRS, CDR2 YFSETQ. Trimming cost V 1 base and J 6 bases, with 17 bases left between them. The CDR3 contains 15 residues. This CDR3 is CASSLLGQGLPEQYF. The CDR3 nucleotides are TGCGCCAGCAGCTTGTTAGGCCAGGGTTTACCCGAGCAGTACTTC.

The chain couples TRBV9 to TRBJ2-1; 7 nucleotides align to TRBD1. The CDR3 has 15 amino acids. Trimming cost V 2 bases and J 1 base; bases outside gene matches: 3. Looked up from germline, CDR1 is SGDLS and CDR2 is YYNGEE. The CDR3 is CASSVQGESYNEQFF. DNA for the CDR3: TGTGCCAGCAGCGTGCAGGGGGAATCCTACAATGAGCAGTTCTTC.

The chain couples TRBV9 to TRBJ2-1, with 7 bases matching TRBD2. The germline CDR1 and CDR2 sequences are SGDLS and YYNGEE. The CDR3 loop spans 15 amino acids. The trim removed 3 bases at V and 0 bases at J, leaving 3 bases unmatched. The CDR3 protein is CASSGGGNSYNEQFF. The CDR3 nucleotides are TGTGCCAGCAGCGGCGGGGGAAACTCCTACAATGAGCAGTTCTTC.

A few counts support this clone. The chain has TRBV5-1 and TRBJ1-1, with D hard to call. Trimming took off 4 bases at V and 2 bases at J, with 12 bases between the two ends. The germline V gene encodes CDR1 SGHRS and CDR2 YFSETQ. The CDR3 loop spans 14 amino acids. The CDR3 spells CASSPQGPNTEAFF. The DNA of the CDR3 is TGCGCCAGCAGCCCCCAAGGGCCCAACACTGAAGCTTTCTTT.